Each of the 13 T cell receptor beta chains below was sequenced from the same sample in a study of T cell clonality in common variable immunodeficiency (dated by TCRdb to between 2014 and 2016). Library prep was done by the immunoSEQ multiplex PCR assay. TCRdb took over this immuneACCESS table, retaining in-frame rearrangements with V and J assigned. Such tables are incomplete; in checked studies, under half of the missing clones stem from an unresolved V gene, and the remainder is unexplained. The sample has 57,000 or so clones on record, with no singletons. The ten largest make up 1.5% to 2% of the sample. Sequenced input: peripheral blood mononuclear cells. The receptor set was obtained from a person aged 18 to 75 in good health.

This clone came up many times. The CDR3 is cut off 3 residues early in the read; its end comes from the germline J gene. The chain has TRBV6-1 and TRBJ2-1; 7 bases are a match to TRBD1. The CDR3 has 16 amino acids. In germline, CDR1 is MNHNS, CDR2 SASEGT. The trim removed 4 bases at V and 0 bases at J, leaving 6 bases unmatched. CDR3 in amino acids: CASSARQGLSYNEQFF. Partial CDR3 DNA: TGTGCCAGCAGTGCCAGACAGGGCCTCTCCTACAATGAG.

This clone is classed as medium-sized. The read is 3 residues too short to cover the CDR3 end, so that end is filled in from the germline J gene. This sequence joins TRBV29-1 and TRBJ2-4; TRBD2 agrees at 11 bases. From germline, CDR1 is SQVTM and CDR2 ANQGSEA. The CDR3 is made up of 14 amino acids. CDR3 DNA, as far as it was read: TGCAGCGTTGAAAGGGATGAAACTAGCGGGAGT. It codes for CSVERDETSGS. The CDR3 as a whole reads CSVERDETSGSQYF. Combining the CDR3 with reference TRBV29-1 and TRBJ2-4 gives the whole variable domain SAVISQKPSRDICQRGTSLTIQCQVDSQVTMMFWYRQQPGQSLTLIATANQGSEATYESGFVIDKFPISRPNLTFSTLTVSNMSPEDSSIYLCSVERDETSGSQYFGAGTRLSVL.

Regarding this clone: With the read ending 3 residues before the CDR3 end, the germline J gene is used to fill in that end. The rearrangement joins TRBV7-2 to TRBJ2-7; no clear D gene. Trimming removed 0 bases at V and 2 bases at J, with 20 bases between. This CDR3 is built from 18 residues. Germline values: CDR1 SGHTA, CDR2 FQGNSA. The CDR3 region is CASSLAPSVGLIPYEQYF. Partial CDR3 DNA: TGTGCCAGCAGCTTAGCCCCCTCGGTAGGGCTAATCCCCTACGAG.

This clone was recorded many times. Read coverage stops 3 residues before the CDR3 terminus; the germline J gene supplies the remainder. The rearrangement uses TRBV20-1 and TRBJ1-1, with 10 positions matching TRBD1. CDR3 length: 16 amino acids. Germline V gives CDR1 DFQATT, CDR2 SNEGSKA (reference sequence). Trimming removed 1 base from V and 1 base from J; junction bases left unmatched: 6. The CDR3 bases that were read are TGCAGTGCTAGAGCAATCGGGACAGGGGAGAACACTGAA. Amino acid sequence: CSARAIGTGENTE. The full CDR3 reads CSARAIGTGENTEAFF.

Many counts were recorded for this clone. CDR3 sequence: CSALPGGFEQYF. The CDR3 bases that were read are TGCAGTGCTCTGCCCGGCGGGTTCGAG. The chain is built from TRBV20-1 and TRBJ2-7; tentatively, D is TRBD2 (5 bases). The read is 3 residues too short to cover the CDR3 end, so that end is filled in from the germline J gene. Trimming cost V 5 bases and J 6 bases, with 14 bases left between them. Germline-derived CDR1 and CDR2 are DFQATT and SNEGSKA (reference sequence). The CDR3 totals 12 residues.

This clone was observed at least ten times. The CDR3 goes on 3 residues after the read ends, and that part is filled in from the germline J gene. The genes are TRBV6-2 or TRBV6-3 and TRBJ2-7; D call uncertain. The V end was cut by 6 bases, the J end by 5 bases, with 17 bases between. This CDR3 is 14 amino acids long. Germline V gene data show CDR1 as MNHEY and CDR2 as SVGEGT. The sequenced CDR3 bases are TGTGCCAGCAGCGTCGACGGTCATAGGGACGAG. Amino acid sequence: CASSVDGHRDE. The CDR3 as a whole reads CASSVDGHRDEQYF.

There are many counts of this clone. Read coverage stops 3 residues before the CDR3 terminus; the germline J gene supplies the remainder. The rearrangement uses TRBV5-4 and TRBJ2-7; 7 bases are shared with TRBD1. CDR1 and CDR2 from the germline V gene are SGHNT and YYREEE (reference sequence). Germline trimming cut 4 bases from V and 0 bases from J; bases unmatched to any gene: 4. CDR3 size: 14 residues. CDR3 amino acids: CASSPRQGSYEQYF. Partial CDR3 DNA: TGTGCCAGCAGCCCACGACAGGGCTCCTACGAG.

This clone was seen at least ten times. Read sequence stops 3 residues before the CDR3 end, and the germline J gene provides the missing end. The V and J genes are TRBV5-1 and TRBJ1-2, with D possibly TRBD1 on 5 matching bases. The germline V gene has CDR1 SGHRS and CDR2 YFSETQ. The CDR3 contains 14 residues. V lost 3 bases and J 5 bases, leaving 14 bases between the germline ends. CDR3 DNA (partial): TGCGCCAGCAGCTCAGGTGGGGGGGAATATGGC. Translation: CASSSGGGEYG. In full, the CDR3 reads CASSSGGGEYGYTF. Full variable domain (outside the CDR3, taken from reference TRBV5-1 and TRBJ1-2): KAGVTQTPRYLIKTRGQQVTLSCSPISGHRSVSWYQQTPGQGLQFLFEYFSETQRNKGNFPGRFSGRQFSNSRSEMNVSTLELGDSALYLCASSSGGGEYGYTFGSGTRLTVV.

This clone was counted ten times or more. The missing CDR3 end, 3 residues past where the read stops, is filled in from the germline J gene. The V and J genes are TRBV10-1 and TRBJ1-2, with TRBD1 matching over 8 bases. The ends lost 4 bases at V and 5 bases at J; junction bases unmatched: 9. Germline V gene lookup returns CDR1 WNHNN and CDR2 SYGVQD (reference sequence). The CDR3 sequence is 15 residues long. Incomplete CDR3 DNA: TGCGCCAGCAGTGGGGAAGACAGGGGAGGGTATGGC. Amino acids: CASSGEDRGGYG. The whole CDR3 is CASSGEDRGGYGYTF.

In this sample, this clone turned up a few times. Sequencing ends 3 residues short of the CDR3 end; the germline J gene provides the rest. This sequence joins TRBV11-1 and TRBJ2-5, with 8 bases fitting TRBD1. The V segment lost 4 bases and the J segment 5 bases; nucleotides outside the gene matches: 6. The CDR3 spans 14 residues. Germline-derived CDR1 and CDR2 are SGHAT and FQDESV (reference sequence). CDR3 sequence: CASSSQGAGETQYF. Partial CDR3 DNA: TGTGCCAGCAGCTCCCAGGGGGCTGGGGAGACC.

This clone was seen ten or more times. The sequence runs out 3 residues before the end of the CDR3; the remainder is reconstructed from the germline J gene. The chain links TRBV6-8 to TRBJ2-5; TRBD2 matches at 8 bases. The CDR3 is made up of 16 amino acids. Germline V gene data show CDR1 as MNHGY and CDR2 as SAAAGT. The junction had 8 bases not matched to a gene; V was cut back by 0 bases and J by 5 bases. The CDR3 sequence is CASSYSSGRLEETQYF. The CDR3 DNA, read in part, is TGTGCCAGCAGTTACTCCAGCGGGAGATTGGAGGAGACC.

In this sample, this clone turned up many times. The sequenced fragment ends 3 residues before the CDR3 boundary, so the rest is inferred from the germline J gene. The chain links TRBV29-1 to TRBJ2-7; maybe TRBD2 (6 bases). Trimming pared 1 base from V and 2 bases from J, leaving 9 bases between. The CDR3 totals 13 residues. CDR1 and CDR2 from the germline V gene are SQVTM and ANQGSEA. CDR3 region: CSVEGPGAYEQYF. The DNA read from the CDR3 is TGCAGCGTTGAAGGGCCGGGGGCCTACGAG.

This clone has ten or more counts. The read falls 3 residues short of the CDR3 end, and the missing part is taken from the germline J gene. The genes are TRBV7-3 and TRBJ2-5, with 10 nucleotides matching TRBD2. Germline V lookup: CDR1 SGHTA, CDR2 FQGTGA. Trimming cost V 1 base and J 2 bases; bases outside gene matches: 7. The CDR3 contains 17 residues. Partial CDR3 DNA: TGTGCCAGCAGCTTAAAAGGCAGCGGGGGGGGACAAGAGACC. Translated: CASSLKGSGGGQET. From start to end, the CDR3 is CASSLKGSGGGQETQYF.